The sequence of this T cell receptor (beta chain) was determined in a study of sequential checkpoint blockade in melanoma. Across the study: Arm A got nivolumab then ipilimumab; arm B the reverse, 1:1. Both treatment sequences were followed by maintenance nivolumab.

The length of the CDR3 is 15 residues. Germline V lookup: CDR1 LGHNA, CDR2 YSLEER. V lost 0 bases and J lost 4; bases outside the gene matches: 2. Assay used: immunoSEQ multiplex PCR; TCRdb lists only in-frame clones, some missing. Here the sample spans about 20,000 clones, 75% to 90% being singletons. Noted treatment: randomized to nivolumab then ipilimumab (arm A) or the reverse (arm B). Patients had received no earlier DNA-damaging chemotherapy. This sequence joins TRBV4-3 and TRBJ2-5; 10 positions agree with TRBD2. This receptor was taken from a human donor with melanoma. Here the sequenced sample was CD8+ T cells sorted from blood (inferred from file names), taken from a patient given nivolumab and ipilimumab in sequence. The CDR3 coding sequence is TGCGCCAGCAGCCAAGACCCTAGCGGGGGAGAGACCCAGTACTTC. It translates to CASSQDPSGGETQYF.